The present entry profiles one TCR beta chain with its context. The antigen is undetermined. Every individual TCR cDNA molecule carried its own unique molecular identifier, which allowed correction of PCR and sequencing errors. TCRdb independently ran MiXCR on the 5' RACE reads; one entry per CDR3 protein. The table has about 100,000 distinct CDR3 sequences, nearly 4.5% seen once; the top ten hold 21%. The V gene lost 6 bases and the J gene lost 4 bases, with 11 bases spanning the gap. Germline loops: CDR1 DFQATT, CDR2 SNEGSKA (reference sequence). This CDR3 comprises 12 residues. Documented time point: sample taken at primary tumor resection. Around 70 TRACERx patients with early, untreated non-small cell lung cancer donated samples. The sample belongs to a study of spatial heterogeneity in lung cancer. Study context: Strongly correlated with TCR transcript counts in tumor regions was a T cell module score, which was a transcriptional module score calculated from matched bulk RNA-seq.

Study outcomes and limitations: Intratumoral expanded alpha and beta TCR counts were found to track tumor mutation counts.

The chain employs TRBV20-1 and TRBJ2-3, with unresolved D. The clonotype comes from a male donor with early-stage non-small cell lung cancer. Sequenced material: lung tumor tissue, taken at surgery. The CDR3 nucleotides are TGCAGTGCAGAGTTGGCGGCAGATACGCAGTATTTT. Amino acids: CSAELAADTQYF.